Below are 24 T cell receptor beta chains sequenced from a single sample in a study of early T cells in non-severe SARS-CoV-2 infection. TCRdb processed the 5' RACE reads anew with MiXCR; each CDR3 protein has one entry. This table holds just over 25,000 distinct CDR3 sequences, roughly 4% found once. The material sequenced was whole blood. The receptor source for this set is an adult who was a healthcare worker with PCR-confirmed SARS-CoV-2 infection or an uninfected control (not recorded which).

This clonotype came up many times. CDR3 DNA sequence: TGTGCCAGCAGCTTACTAGCGGGAGTCTCGCTCAATGAGCAGTTCTTC. The encoded protein is CASSLLAGVSLNEQFF. The V and J genes are TRBV7-2 and TRBJ2-1, with 10 bases aligning to TRBD2. CDR1 is SGHTA, CDR2 FQGNSA, per germline. The CDR3 has 16 residues. The V segment lost 2 bases and the J segment 6 bases; nucleotides outside the gene matches: 7.

This clonotype was observed at least ten times. The V call is TRBV12-3 or TRBV12-4, the J call TRBJ1-1; D unresolved. V lost 4 bases to trimming and J lost 1 base, with 13 bases between them. The CDR3 is made up of 15 amino acids. The CDR3 nucleotides read TGTGCCAGCAGTTACGTAGGCACTAGGAACACTGAAGCTTTCTTT. Protein product: CASSYVGTRNTEAFF.

This clonotype was detected ten times or more. The chain is built from TRBV10-3 and TRBJ2-1; D remains ambiguous. The V gene's germline CDR1 is ENHRY and CDR2 SYGVKD. The germline V and J ends were trimmed by 5 bases and 7 bases, with 18 bases remaining between them. CDR3 length: 15 amino acids. This CDR3 is CAISWAVFGFNEQFF. The CDR3 region has the DNA TGTGCCATCAGTTGGGCAGTTTTCGGCTTTAATGAGCAGTTCTTC.

This clonotype came up many times. V and J are TRBV11-2 and TRBJ2-2; 7 bases map to TRBD1. Per germline, CDR1 SGHAT and CDR2 FQNNGV. The ends lost 5 bases at V and 2 bases at J; junction bases unmatched: 5. The CDR3 contains 15 residues. The DNA of the CDR3 is TGTGCCAGCAGCCCGGGACAGAGAAACACCGGGGAGCTGTTTTTT. Residues: CASSPGQRNTGELFF.

The sample holds many counts of this clonotype. The V and J genes are TRBV7-3 and TRBJ2-1; 7 bases map to TRBD1. CDR1 is SGHTA, CDR2 FQGTGA, per germline. V shed 5 bases, J shed 7 bases, and the junction held 11 bases outside the gene matches. The CDR3 has 15 residues. The CDR3: CASSPTGASGNEQFF. For the CDR3, the DNA is TGTGCCAGCAGCCCTACAGGGGCCTCTGGGAATGAGCAGTTCTTC.

This clonotype has just a few counts. A much more abundant neighbour one base away suggests this may be a read error. The V gene is TRBV6-4, the J gene TRBJ2-1; 7 positions agree with TRBD2. Germline values: CDR1 MRHNA, CDR2 SNTAGT. The V segment lost 3 bases and the J segment 0 bases; nucleotides outside the gene matches: 2. This CDR3 is built from 15 residues. CDR3 coding DNA: TGTGCCAGCAGTGAATCTAGCGGCTCCTACAATGAGCAGTTCTTC. It encodes CASSESSGSYNEQFF.

The chain uses TRBV28 and TRBJ1-6; D is ambiguous. Between the trimmed V and J ends, which lost 7 bases and 2 bases, there was a span of 15 bases. The CDR3 covers 16 residues. Germline V gene data show CDR1 as MDHEN and CDR2 as SYDVKM. DNA for the CDR3: TGTGCCAGCACTACGGACGAGGTGCCCTATAATTCACCCCTCCACTTT. Protein sequence: CASTTDEVPYNSPLHF.

This clonotype was counted only a few times. The V and J genes are TRBV20-1 and TRBJ2-1; 8 bases align to TRBD2. This CDR3 has 16 residues. V lost 4 bases to trimming and J lost 0 bases; unmatched junction nucleotides: 8. Germline-derived CDR1 and CDR2 are DFQATT and SNEGSKA (reference sequence). The chain's CDR3 is CSATSSGANSYNEQFF. The CDR3 DNA is TGCAGTGCTACCAGTAGCGGGGCCAACTCCTACAATGAGCAGTTCTTC.

This clonotype was recorded at least ten times. The V and J genes are TRBV21-1 and TRBJ2-1; the D segment call TRBD2 is taken from the table without a DNA check. TRBV21-1 is a pseudogene locus. The CDR3 extends over 19 amino acids. CDR3 region: CASSKGGTSGFRSYNEQFF. DNA of the CDR3: TGTGCCAGCAGCAAGGGGGGGACTAGCGGGTTCCGCTCCTACAATGAGCAGTTCTTC.

The J gene is TRBJ2-2, the V gene TRBV7-8, with 11 bases that match TRBD2. This CDR3 contains 15 residues. With 5 bases clipped from V and 4 bases from J, the junction kept 3 bases outside the gene matches. From germline, CDR1 is SGHVS and CDR2 FQNEAQ. The CDR3 sequence: CASSGSGRATGELFF. In DNA, the CDR3 is TGTGCCAGCAGCGGTAGCGGGAGGGCCACCGGGGAGCTGTTTTTT.

Ten or more counts support this clonotype. In DNA form, the CDR3 reads TGCGCCAGCAGCCTATCCGGGACAGGGGTCGAGGAGCAGTTCTTC. Amino acid sequence: CASSLSGTGVEEQFF. The V and J genes are TRBV5-1 and TRBJ2-1; 10 bases line up with TRBD1. Germline trimming cut 4 bases from V and 10 bases from J; bases unmatched to any gene: 11. CDR3 length: 15 residues. The germline V gene has CDR1 SGHRS and CDR2 YFSETQ.

This clonotype was seen many times. The V gene is TRBV20-1, the J gene TRBJ2-3; 11 bases line up with TRBD2. Germline V lookup: CDR1 DFQATT, CDR2 SNEGSKA (reference sequence). V lost 5 bases, J lost 2 bases, and 6 bases stayed unmatched. CDR3 length: 15 residues. The CDR3 sequence: CSASGTSGLTDTQYF. Here the CDR3 DNA reads TGCAGTGCTTCCGGGACTAGCGGACTCACAGATACGCAGTATTTT.

Turning to this clonotype: This may be a read error, as it is one base from a much larger clone. The J gene is TRBJ1-1, the V gene TRBV9, with D possibly being TRBD1 (5 bases). Trimming left V 5 bases short and J 4 bases short, with 15 bases between. Per the germline V gene, CDR1 is SGDLS and CDR2 is YYNGEE. CDR3 length: 14 residues. Here the CDR3 DNA reads TGTGCCAGCAGACCACGGGGCAGCGTCACTGAAGCTTTCTTT. Translating it yields CASRPRGSVTEAFF.

This clonotype occurred many times. J is TRBJ2-5 and V is TRBV10-3, with D perhaps TRBD1 (6 bases). The V end was cut by 7 bases, the J end by 2 bases, with 11 bases between. Germline V lookup: CDR1 ENHRY, CDR2 SYGVKD. CDR3 length: 13 residues. This chain's CDR3 is CAIKGDNQETQYF. DNA for the CDR3: TGTGCCATCAAGGGGGATAATCAAGAGACCCAGTACTTC.

This clonotype came up many times. The chain carries TRBV6-5 and TRBJ2-1; a possible D gene is TRBD1 (5 bases). The CDR3 is 16 amino acids. Germline-derived CDR1 and CDR2 are MNHEY and SVGAGI. Between the trimmed V and J ends, which lost 6 bases and 0 bases, there was a span of 15 bases. The CDR3 DNA reads TGTGCCAGCAGGGGGAACAGACAGAGCTCCTACAATGAGCAGTTCTTC. This sequence encodes CASRGNRQSSYNEQFF.

This clonotype turned up a few times. The V and J genes are TRBV21-1 and TRBJ2-7; TRBD2 reflects the table's D call only, with no check against the DNA. TRBV21-1 is a known pseudogene. The CDR3 consists of 16 residues. CDR3 bases: TGTGCCAGCAGCAAAGACAGCGGAGTACCCTCCTACGAGCAGTACTTC. Its translation is CASSKDSGVPSYEQYF.

This clonotype was detected ten times or more. CDR3 region: CASSARGVTNEKLFF. CDR3 DNA: TGTGCCAGCAGCGCACGGGGTGTGACTAATGAAAAACTGTTTTTT. The gene calls are TRBV5-5 and TRBJ1-4; no definite D call. V was shortened by 4 bases and J by 2 bases, with 12 bases between the two germline ends. Germline-derived CDR1 and CDR2 are SGHKS and YYEKEE (reference sequence). The CDR3 loop spans 15 amino acids.

This clonotype was counted ten times or more. The chain links TRBV5-1 to TRBJ2-1, with 9 bases that match TRBD2. The CDR3 extends over 16 amino acids. Germline V gene data show CDR1 as SGHRS and CDR2 as YFSETQ. The junction had 10 bases not matched to a gene; V was cut back by 0 bases and J by 9 bases. CDR3: CASSLGGTSRFSEQFF. CDR3 nucleotide sequence: TGCGCCAGCAGCTTGGGGGGGACTAGCCGCTTCTCTGAGCAGTTCTTC.

This clonotype was counted many times. The chain uses TRBV6-2 or TRBV6-3 and TRBJ2-7; tentatively, D is TRBD2 (5 bases). This CDR3 region has 14 residues. The germline V and J ends were trimmed by 7 bases and 2 bases, with 15 bases remaining between them. Germline V gene lookup returns CDR1 MNHEY and CDR2 SVGEGT. For the CDR3, the DNA is TGTGCCAGCACTCACCGGGGAAGGACCTACGAGCAGTACTTC. It encodes CASTHRGRTYEQYF.

This clonotype was recorded at least ten times. This sequence joins TRBV15 and TRBJ1-2; D not certain. CDR3 size: 14 residues. Germline V gene sequence: CDR1 LNHNV, CDR2 YYDKDF (reference sequence). Trimming took off 0 bases at V and 7 bases at J, with 12 bases between the two ends. CDR3 residues: CATSRDEGWRGYTF. Written as DNA, the CDR3 is TGTGCCACCAGCAGAGATGAGGGATGGCGTGGCTACACCTTC.

The V call is TRBV7-2, the J call TRBJ2-5, with D uncertain. The germline gives CDR1 SGHTA, CDR2 FQGNSA. The CDR3 sequence is 15 residues long. Trimming left V 1 base short and J 1 base short, with 10 bases between. As DNA, the CDR3 is TGTGCCAGCAGCTTAGTACAGACCCCCCAAGAGACCCAGTACTTC. It translates to CASSLVQTPQETQYF.

This clonotype was counted at least ten times. The V gene is TRBV12-3 or TRBV12-4, the J gene TRBJ2-7, with 7 positions matching TRBD2. Losses at the gene ends were 3 bases for V and 0 bases for J; bases not matched to a gene: 11. CDR3 length equals 17 residues. The CDR3 sequence is CASSFDLAESGSYEQYF. The CDR3 nucleotides are TGTGCCAGCAGTTTTGATCTAGCGGAGTCGGGCTCCTACGAGCAGTACTTC.

CDR3 region: CASSGPLAQYF. The DNA for the CDR3 is TGTGCCAGCAGTGGGCCGTTGGCCCAGTACTTC. The rearrangement joins TRBV25-1 to TRBJ2-5; D uncertain. Germline V gene lookup returns CDR1 MGHDK and CDR2 SYGVNS. The CDR3 spans 11 residues. The V and J ends lost 4 bases and 9 bases respectively, with 9 bases between them. Together with reference TRBV25-1 and TRBJ2-5, the CDR3 gives the full variable domain: EADIYQTPRYLVIGTGKKITLECSQTMGHDKMYWYQQDPGMELHLIHYSYGVNSTEKGDLSSESTVSRIRTEHFPLTLESARPSHTSQYLCASSGPLAQYFGPGTRLLVL.

There are many counts of this clonotype. This chain joins TRBV19 and TRBJ1-3; 8 bases are shared with TRBD1. This CDR3 is 19 amino acids long. Germline CDR1 reads LNHDA; CDR2 reads SQIVND (reference sequence). V dropped 4 bases and J dropped 3; count of bases not matched to a gene: 17. CDR3 sequence reads: CASSNNRREGQGVGNTIYF. The CDR3 bases are TGTGCCAGTAGTAACAATCGTCGCGAAGGACAGGGTGTTGGAAACACCATATATTTT. The whole variable domain, remainder taken from reference TRBV19 and TRBJ1-3, is DGGITQSPKYLFRKEGQNVTLSCEQNLNHDAMYWYRQDPGQGLRLIYYSQIVNDFQKGDIAEGYSVSREKKESFPLTVTSAQKNPTAFYLCASSNNRREGQGVGNTIYFGEGSWLTVV.